The 21 T cell receptor beta chains reported below all come from one sample, sequenced in a study of cytomegalovirus exposure and HLA in healthy donors. This PCR relied on a set of 60 Vbeta primers and 13 Jbeta primers. TCRdb keeps only in-frame clones here, not all; method: immunoSEQ multiplex PCR. The data hold 200,000 or so clones, with 82% observed a single time. The specimen sequenced was PBMCs. Receptors were obtained from a boy aged 2 to 10 in good health and CMV-seronegative.

The chain is built from TRBV4-1 and TRBJ2-1; 12 nucleotides match TRBD2. Trimming removed 0 bases from V and 9 bases from J; junction bases left unmatched: 6. This CDR3 has 16 amino acids. Germline values: CDR1 MGHRA, CDR2 YSYEKL. The CDR3 protein is CASSQEASGGASEQFF. The CDR3 nucleotides are TGCGCCAGCAGCCAAGAGGCTAGCGGGGGGGCAAGTGAGCAGTTCTTC.

The chain uses TRBV5-1 and TRBJ1-5, with D maybe TRBD1 (5 bases). This CDR3 is 12 amino acids long. V was pared by 5 bases and J by 2 bases, with 5 bases between. Germline V lookup: CDR1 SGHRS, CDR2 YFSETQ. The CDR3 reads CASRQGNQPQHF. In DNA form, the CDR3 reads TGCGCCAGCAGACAGGGCAATCAGCCCCAGCATTTT.

The chain recombines TRBV18 with TRBJ1-1; TRBD1 matches 7 bases. The J segment lost 3 bases and the V segment lost 6 bases, leaving 7 bases of the junction unmatched. CDR3 length equals 14 residues. CDR1 is KGHSH, CDR2 LQKENI, per germline. As DNA, the CDR3 is TGTGCCAGCTCTCTACAGGGGTTTGACACTGAAGCTTTCTTT. The encoded protein is CASSLQGFDTEAFF.

The count of this clone is one. The chain recombines TRBV19 with TRBJ1-4; maybe TRBD1 (6 bases). The V end lost 5 bases, the J end lost 5 bases, and 15 bases lay between the germline ends. Per the germline V gene, CDR1 is LNHDA and CDR2 is SQIVND (reference sequence). The CDR3 contains 15 residues. The CDR3 here is CASSLQGRRNEKLFF. CDR3 in DNA: TGTGCCAGTAGTTTACAGGGCCGGCGAAATGAAAAACTGTTTTTT.

CDR3 in DNA: TGCGCCAGCAGCCAAGATCTGATAGGACTGAGGCAGTTGGGATCACCCCTCCACTTT. This codes for CASSQDLIGLRQLGSPLHF. V and J are TRBV4-3 and TRBJ1-6; D gene unclear. The CDR3 covers 19 residues. V lost 0 bases and J lost 10, with 25 bases in between. CDR1 is LGHNA and CDR2 is YSLEER in the germline V gene.

This sequence joins TRBV5-4 and TRBJ2-4; 10 bases are a match to TRBD1. V lost 3 bases, J lost 6 bases, and 6 bases stayed unmatched. CDR3 length: 15 amino acids. In germline, CDR1 is SGHNT, CDR2 YYREEE (reference sequence). CDR3 residues: CASSSDRGRGNIQYF. CDR3 nucleotide sequence: TGTGCCAGCAGCTCCGACAGGGGGCGAGGAAACATTCAGTACTTC.

A few counts support this clone. This chain connects TRBV6-6 to TRBJ2-5, with 7 positions matching TRBD1. CDR1 and CDR2 from the germline V gene are MNHNY and SVGAGI (reference sequence). V lost 4 bases and J lost 0; bases outside the gene matches: 5. The CDR3 runs to 15 residues. The CDR3 bases are TGTGCCAGCAGTTGGATGGACAGGTACCAAGAGACCCAGTACTTC. It is translated as CASSWMDRYQETQYF.

The J gene is TRBJ2-3, the V gene TRBV9; D might be TRBD2 (5 bases). Trimming removed 3 bases at V and 5 bases at J, with 13 bases between. There are 14 residues in the CDR3. Germline loops: CDR1 SGDLS, CDR2 YYNGEE. The CDR3 is CASSGPSGIDTQYF. The DNA of the CDR3 is TGTGCCAGCAGCGGGCCATCGGGGATAGATACGCAGTATTTT.

This chain connects TRBV6-1 to TRBJ1-2; TRBD1 aligns across 7 bases. Germline V gives CDR1 MNHNS, CDR2 SASEGT. Germline trimming cut 6 bases from V and 13 bases from J; bases unmatched to any gene: 14. The CDR3 loop spans 13 amino acids. CDR3 DNA sequence: TGTGCCAGCAGCCCTAACCCGACAGGGCATAGCACCTTC. Its protein is CASSPNPTGHSTF.

This chain uses TRBV4-1 with TRBJ2-1; 7 bases match TRBD1. After removal of 4 bases from V and 3 bases from J, the junction contained 6 bases not matched to a gene. The V gene's germline CDR1 is MGHRA and CDR2 YSYEKL. The CDR3 covers 15 residues. The CDR3: CASSLLGTVYNEQFF. In nucleotides, the CDR3 is TGCGCCAGCAGCCTTTTGGGGACAGTCTACAATGAGCAGTTCTTC.

This chain connects TRBV19 to TRBJ1-1, with 11 positions matching TRBD1. Germline lookup yields CDR1 LNHDA and CDR2 SQIVND (reference sequence). The V gene end was trimmed by 9 bases and the J gene end by 6 bases; junction bases not matched to a gene: 9. This CDR3 is built from 14 residues. The CDR3 region is CASRTGGAGPEAFF. The CDR3 DNA follows: TGTGCCAGCCGGACAGGGGGCGCAGGGCCTGAAGCTTTCTTT.

This clone appeared a few times. The gene calls are TRBV2 and TRBJ2-2; D is possibly TRBD1 (7 bases). Germline CDR1 is SNHLY and CDR2 is FYNNEI. The CDR3 has 14 residues. Trimming took 8 bases from V and 0 from J, leaving 10 bases between them. In DNA, the CDR3 is TGTGCCAGCGGGGGGACAGCGAACACCGGGGAGCTGTTTTTT. Its protein is CASGGTANTGELFF.

The rearrangement joins TRBV7-6 to TRBJ1-6; D is uncertain. The CDR3 loop spans 15 amino acids. Trimming stripped 3 bases from V and 0 bases from J, with 6 bases between. The V gene's germline CDR1 is SGHVS and CDR2 FNYEAQ. CDR3 residues: CASSFSSSYNSPLHF. The CDR3 nucleotides read TGTGCCAGCAGCTTTTCGAGCTCCTATAATTCACCCCTCCACTTT.

This sequence joins TRBV5-4 and TRBJ1-4; D not certain. Germline CDR1 is SGHNT and CDR2 is YYREEE (reference sequence). V lost 3 bases to trimming and J lost 8 bases, with 17 bases between them. The CDR3 is 15 amino acids. The CDR3 DNA reads TGTGCCAGCAGCTCGGACTTGTTTAGTCCCGAAAAACTGTTTTTT. Translating gives CASSSDLFSPEKLFF.

This clone showed up just a few times. The V and J genes are TRBV6-5 and TRBJ1-2; 8 bases fit TRBD1. Trimming cost V 6 bases and J 3 bases; bases outside gene matches: 3. This CDR3 contains 13 residues. Germline CDR1 MNHEY, CDR2 SVGAGI. DNA for the CDR3: TGTGCCAGCAGCCTGACAGGGGACTATGGCTACACCTTC. Translated: CASSLTGDYGYTF.

This clone was observed once. The chain uses TRBV9 and TRBJ1-2, with 11 bases identical to TRBD1. There are 16 residues in the CDR3. Germline values: CDR1 SGDLS, CDR2 YYNGEE. V dropped 0 bases and J dropped 9; count of bases not matched to a gene: 10. The CDR3 coding sequence is TGTGCCAGCAGCGTAGTAATACGGGACAGGGGGTTACGCTACACCTTC. Encoded protein: CASSVVIRDRGLRYTF. The complete variable domain, with remaining parts taken from reference TRBV9 and TRBJ1-2, reads DSGVTQTPKHLITATGQRVTLRCSPRSGDLSVYWYQQSLDQGLQFLIQYYNGEERAKGNILERFSAQQFPDLHSELNLSSLELGDSALYFCASSVVIRDRGLRYTFGSGTRLTVV.

The chain combines TRBV5-1 with TRBJ2-7; 14 bases agree with TRBD2. V shed 0 bases, J shed 0 bases, and the junction held 5 bases outside the gene matches. CDR1 and CDR2 from the germline V gene are SGHRS and YFSETQ. This CDR3 has 18 amino acids. CDR3 nucleotide sequence: TGCGCCAGCAGCTTGGGACTAGCGGGGGGGCAGAGCTCCTACGAGCAGTACTTC. Residues: CASSLGLAGGQSSYEQYF.

The chain links TRBV11-2 to TRBJ1-6, with D perhaps matching TRBD1 (5 bases). CDR1 and CDR2 from the germline V gene are SGHAT and FQNNGV. The CDR3 sequence is 14 residues long. V was cut by 1 base and J by 9 bases, with 10 bases left in between. The CDR3 nucleotides read TGTGCCAGCAGCTTAGGCCCCGGGGGTTCACCCCTCCACTTT. It codes for CASSLGPGGSPLHF.

The chain uses TRBV4-2 and TRBJ2-1; TRBD2 matches at 9 bases. With V trimmed by 4 bases and J by 5 bases, 6 bases remained unmatched. Germline CDR1 reads LGHNA; CDR2 reads YNFKEQ. The CDR3 runs 15 residues. CDR3 bases: TGTGCCAGCAGCCCGAGACTAGCGGCAAACAATGAGCAGTTCTTC. It specifies CASSPRLAANNEQFF.

The rearrangement uses TRBV7-2 and TRBJ2-3, with 8 bases that match TRBD2. The J segment lost 6 bases and the V segment lost 3 bases, leaving 5 bases of the junction unmatched. The CDR3 length is 14 residues. The germline gives CDR1 SGHTA, CDR2 FQGNSA. The CDR3 coding sequence is TGTGCCAGCAGCTTGCGGGGGGCAGCGGATACGCAGTATTTT. It yields the protein CASSLRGAADTQYF.

This clone was counted only a few times. The rearrangement links TRBV29-1 to TRBJ2-7, with 8 bases that match TRBD1. Germline V gene lookup returns CDR1 SQVTM and CDR2 ANQGSEA. The CDR3 extends over 12 amino acids. After removal of 1 base from V and 4 bases from J, the junction contained 0 bases not matched to a gene. The CDR3 here is CSVEGQGYEQYF. For the CDR3, the DNA is TGCAGCGTTGAAGGACAGGGGTACGAGCAGTACTTC.